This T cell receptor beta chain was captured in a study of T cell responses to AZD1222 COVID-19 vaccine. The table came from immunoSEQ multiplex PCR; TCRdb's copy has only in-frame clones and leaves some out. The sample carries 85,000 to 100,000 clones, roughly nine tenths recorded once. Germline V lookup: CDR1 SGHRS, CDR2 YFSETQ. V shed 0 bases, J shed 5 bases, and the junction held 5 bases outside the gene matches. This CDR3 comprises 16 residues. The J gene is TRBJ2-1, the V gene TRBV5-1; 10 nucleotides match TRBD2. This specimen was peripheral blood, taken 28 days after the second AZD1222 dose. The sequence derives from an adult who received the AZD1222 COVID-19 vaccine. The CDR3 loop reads CASSLVGLAGDNEQFF. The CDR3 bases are TGCGCCAGCAGCTTGGTTGGCCTAGCGGGGGACAATGAGCAGTTCTTC. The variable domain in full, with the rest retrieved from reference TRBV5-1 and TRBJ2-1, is KAGVTQTPRYLIKTRGQQVTLSCSPISGHRSVSWYQQTPGQGLQFLFEYFSETQRNKGNFPGRFSGRQFSNSRSEMNVSTLELGDSALYLCASSLVGLAGDNEQFFGPGTRLTVL.